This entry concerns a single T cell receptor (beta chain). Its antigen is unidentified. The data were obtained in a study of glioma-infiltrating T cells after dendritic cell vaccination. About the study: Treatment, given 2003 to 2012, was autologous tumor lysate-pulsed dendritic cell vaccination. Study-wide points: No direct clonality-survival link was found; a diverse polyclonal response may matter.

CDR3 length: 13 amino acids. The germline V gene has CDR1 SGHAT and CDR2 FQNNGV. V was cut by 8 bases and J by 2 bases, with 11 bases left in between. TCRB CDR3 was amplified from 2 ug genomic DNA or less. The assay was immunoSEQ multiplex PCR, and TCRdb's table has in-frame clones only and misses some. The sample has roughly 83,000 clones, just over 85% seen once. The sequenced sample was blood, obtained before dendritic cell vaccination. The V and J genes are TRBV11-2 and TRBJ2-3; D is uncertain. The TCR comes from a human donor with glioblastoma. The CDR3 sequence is CASQLRYTDTQYF. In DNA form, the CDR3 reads TGTGCCAGCCAACTGCGTTACACAGATACGCAGTATTTT.